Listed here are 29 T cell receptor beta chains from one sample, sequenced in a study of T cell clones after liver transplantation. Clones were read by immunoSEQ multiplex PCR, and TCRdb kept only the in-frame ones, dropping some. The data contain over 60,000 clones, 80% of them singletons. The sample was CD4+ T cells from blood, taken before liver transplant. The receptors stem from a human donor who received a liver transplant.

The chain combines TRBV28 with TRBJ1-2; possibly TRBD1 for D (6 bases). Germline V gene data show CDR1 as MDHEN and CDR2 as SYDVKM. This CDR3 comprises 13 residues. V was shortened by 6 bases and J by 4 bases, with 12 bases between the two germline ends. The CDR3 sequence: CASSPGQFYGYTF. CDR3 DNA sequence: TGTGCCAGCAGCCCCGGACAGTTCTATGGCTACACCTTC.

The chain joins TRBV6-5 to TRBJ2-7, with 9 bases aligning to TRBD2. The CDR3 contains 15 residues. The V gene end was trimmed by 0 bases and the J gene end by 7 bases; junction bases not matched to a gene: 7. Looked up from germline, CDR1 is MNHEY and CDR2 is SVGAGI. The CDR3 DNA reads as TGTGCCAGCAGTTACTCGAGGGCGGGAGGGCCGGAGCAGTACTTC. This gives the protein CASSYSRAGGPEQYF.

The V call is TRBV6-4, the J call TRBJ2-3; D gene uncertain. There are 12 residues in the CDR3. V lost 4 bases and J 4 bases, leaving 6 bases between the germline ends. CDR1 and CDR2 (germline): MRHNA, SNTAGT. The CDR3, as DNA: TGTGCCAGCAGTGCACGCGCAGATACGCAGTATTTT. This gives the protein CASSARADTQYF.

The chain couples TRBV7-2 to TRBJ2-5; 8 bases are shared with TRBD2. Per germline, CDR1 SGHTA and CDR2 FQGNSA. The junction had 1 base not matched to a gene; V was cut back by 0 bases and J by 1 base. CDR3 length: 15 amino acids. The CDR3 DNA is TGTGCCAGCAGCTTAGCGGGGACTAGCCAAGAGACCCAGTACTTC. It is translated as CASSLAGTSQETQYF.

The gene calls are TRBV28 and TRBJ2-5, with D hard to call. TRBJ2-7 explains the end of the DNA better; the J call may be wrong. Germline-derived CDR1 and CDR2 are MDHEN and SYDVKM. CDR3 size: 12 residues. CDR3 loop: CASSLNNYEQYF. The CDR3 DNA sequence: TGTGCCAGCAGTTTAAATAACTACGAGCAGTACTTC.

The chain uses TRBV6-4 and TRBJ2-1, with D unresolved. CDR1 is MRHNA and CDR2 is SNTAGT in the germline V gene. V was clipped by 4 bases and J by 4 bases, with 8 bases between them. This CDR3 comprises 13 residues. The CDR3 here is CASSANSYNEQFF. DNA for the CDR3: TGTGCCAGCAGTGCGAACAGTTACAATGAGCAGTTCTTC.

CDR3 DNA: TGCGCCAGCAGCCAAGACAGAGACACTGAAGCTTTCTTT. It codes for CASSQDRDTEAFF. The rearrangement joins TRBV5-1 to TRBJ1-1; D is perhaps TRBD1 (5 bases). This CDR3 spans 13 amino acids. V lost 4 bases, J lost 3 bases, and 10 bases lay in between. The germline V gene encodes CDR1 SGHRS and CDR2 YFSETQ.

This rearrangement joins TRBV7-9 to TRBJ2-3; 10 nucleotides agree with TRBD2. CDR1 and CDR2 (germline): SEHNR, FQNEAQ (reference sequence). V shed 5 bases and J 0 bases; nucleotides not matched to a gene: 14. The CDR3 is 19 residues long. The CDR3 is CASSPRGGSGRGSTDTQYF. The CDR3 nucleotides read TGTGCCAGCAGCCCTAGGGGGGGCAGCGGGAGGGGGAGCACAGATACGCAGTATTTT.

The CDR3: CASSQQGSLNTEAFF. In DNA form, the CDR3 reads TGTGCCAGCAGCCAACAGGGGTCTTTGAACACTGAAGCTTTCTTT. This rearrangement joins TRBV9 to TRBJ1-1; 7 nucleotides agree with TRBD1. Trimming cost V 4 bases and J 0 bases; bases outside gene matches: 6. CDR1 and CDR2 (germline): SGDLS, YYNGEE. There are 15 residues in the CDR3.

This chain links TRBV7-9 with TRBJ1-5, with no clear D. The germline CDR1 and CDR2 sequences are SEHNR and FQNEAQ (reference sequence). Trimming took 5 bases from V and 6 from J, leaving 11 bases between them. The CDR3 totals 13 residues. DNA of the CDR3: TGTGCCAGCAGCGGAGAGGTAGGTCAGCCCCAGCATTTT. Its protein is CASSGEVGQPQHF.

CDR3 in DNA: TGCGCCAGCAGCTCGTTACAGGGGGACACTGAAGCTTTCTTT. Translated: CASSSLQGDTEAFF. This chain uses TRBV5-1 with TRBJ1-1; 8 bases match TRBD1. Germline assignment: CDR1 SGHRS and CDR2 YFSETQ. The CDR3 contains 14 residues. J was trimmed by 3 bases and V by 3 bases; bases with no gene match: 4.

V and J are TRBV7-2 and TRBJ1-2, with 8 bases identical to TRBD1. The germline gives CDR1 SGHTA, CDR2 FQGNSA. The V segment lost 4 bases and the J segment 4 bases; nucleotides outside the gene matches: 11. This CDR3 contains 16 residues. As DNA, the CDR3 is TGTGCCAGCAGCTCACAAGGACAGGGTCGATCCTATGGCTACACCTTC. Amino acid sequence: CASSSQGQGRSYGYTF.

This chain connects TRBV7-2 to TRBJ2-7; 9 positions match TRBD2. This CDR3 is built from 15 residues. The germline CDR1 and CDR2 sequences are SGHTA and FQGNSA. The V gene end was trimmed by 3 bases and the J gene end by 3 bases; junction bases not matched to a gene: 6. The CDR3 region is CASSLFAGGVYEQYF. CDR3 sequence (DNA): TGTGCCAGCAGCTTGTTTGCGGGAGGGGTCTACGAGCAGTACTTC.

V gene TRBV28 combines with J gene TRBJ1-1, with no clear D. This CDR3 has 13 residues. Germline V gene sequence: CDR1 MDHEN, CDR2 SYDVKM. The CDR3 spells CAGSGPVNTEAFF. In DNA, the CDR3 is TGTGCGGGTTCTGGCCCGGTGAACACTGAAGCTTTCTTT.

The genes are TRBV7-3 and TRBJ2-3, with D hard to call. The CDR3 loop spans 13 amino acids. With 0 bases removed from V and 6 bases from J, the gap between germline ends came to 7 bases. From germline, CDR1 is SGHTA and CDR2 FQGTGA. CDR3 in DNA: TGTGCCAGCAGCTTAACGGCGGCGGATACGCAGTATTTT. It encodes CASSLTAADTQYF.

The CDR3 DNA reads as TGTGCCAGCAGTTTAAGGAGTGGTAATCAGCCCCAGCATTTT. This translates into CASSLRSGNQPQHF. The rearrangement links TRBV27 to TRBJ1-5; D is unclear. This CDR3 has 14 amino acids. Looked up from germline, CDR1 is MNHEY and CDR2 is SMNVEV (reference sequence). V lost 2 bases to trimming and J lost 4 bases, with 9 bases between them.

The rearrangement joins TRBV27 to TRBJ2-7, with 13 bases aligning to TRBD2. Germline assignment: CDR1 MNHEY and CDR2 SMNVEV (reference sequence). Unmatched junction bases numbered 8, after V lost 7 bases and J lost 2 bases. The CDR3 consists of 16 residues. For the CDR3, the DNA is TGTGCCAGCACCCGGACTAGCGGGAGTATGACCTACGAGCAGTACTTC. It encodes CASTRTSGSMTYEQYF.

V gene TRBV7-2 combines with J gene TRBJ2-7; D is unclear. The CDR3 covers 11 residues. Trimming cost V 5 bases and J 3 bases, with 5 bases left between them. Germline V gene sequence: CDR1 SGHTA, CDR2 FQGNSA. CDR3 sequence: CASSGYYEQYF. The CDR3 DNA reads TGTGCCAGCAGCGGTTACTACGAGCAGTACTTC.

The CDR3, as DNA: TGTGCCAGCAGTGGGGAGCCCCAAGAGACCCAGTACTTC. Translated: CASSGEPQETQYF. The V gene is TRBV5-4, the J gene TRBJ2-5; the D gene is possibly TRBD2 (5 bases). V was cut by 5 bases and J by 1 base, with 9 bases left in between. CDR3 length: 13 residues. CDR1 is SGHNT and CDR2 is YYREEE in the germline V gene (reference sequence).

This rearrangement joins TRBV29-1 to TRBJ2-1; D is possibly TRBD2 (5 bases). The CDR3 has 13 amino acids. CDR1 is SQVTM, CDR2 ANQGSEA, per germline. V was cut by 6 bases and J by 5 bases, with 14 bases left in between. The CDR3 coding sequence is TGCAGCGTGGGGTGGGAGCGGAACAATGAGCAGTTCTTC. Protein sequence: CSVGWERNNEQFF.

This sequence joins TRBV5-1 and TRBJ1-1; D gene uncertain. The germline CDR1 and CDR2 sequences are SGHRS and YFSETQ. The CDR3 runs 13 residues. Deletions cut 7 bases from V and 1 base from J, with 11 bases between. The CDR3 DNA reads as TGCGCCAGCTGCTCCGGGTCGAACACTGAAGCTTTCTTT. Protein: CASCSGSNTEAFF.

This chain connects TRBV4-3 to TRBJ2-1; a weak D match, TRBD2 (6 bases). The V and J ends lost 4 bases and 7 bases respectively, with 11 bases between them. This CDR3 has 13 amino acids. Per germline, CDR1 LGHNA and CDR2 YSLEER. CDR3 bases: TGCGCCAGCAGCCGCCTGACTAGTAATGAGCAGTTCTTC. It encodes CASSRLTSNEQFF.

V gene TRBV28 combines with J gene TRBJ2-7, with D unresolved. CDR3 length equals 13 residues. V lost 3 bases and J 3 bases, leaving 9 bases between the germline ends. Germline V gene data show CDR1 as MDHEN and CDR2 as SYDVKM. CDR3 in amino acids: CASSFRQNYEQYF. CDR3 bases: TGTGCCAGCAGTTTTCGGCAGAACTACGAGCAGTACTTC. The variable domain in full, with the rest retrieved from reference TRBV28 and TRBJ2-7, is DVKVTQSSRYLVKRTGEKVFLECVQDMDHENMFWYRQDPGLGLRLIYFSYDVKMKEKGDIPEGYSVSREKKERFSLILESASTNQTSMYLCASSFRQNYEQYFGPGTRLTVT.

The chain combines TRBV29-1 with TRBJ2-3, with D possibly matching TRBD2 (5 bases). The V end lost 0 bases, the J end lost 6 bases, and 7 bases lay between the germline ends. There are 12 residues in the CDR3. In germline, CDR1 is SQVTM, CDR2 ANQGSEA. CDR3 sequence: CSVEDGSDTQYF. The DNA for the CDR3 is TGCAGCGTTGAAGATGGGAGCGATACGCAGTATTTT.

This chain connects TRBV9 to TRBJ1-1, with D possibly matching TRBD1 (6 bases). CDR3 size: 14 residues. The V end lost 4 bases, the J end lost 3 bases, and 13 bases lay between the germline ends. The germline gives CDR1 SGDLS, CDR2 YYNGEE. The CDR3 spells CASSTTTGYTEAFF. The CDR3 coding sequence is TGTGCCAGCAGCACTACGACAGGATACACTGAAGCTTTCTTT. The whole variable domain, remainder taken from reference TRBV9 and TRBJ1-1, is DSGVTQTPKHLITATGQRVTLRCSPRSGDLSVYWYQQSLDQGLQFLIQYYNGEERAKGNILERFSAQQFPDLHSELNLSSLELGDSALYFCASSTTTGYTEAFFGQGTRLTVV.

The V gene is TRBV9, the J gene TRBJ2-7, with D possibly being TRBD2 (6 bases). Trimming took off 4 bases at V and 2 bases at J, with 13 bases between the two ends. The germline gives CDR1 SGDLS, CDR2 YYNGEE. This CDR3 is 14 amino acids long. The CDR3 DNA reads TGTGCCAGCAGCCTCCGGGAGAACCCCTACGAGCAGTACTTC. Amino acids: CASSLRENPYEQYF.

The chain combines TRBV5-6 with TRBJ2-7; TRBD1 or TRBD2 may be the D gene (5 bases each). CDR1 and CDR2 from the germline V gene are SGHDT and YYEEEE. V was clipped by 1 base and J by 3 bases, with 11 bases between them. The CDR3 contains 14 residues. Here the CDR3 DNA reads TGTGCCAGCAGCTTGTGGGACGACCTCTACGAGCAGTACTTC. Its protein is CASSLWDDLYEQYF.

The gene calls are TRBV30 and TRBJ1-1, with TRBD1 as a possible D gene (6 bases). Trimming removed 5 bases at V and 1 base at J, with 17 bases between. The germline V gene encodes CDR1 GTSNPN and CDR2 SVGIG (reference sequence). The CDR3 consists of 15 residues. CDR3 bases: TGTGCCTGGTTCCGGCCCCTGGACAGGAACACTGAAGCTTTCTTT. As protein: CAWFRPLDRNTEAFF.

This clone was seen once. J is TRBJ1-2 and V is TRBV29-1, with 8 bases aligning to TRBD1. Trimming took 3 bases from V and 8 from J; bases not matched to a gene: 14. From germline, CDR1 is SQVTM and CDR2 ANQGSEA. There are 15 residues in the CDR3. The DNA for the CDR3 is TGCAGCGTTGAGAAAGAGACAGGGGTTCTACGGGGCTACACCTTC. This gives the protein CSVEKETGVLRGYTF.